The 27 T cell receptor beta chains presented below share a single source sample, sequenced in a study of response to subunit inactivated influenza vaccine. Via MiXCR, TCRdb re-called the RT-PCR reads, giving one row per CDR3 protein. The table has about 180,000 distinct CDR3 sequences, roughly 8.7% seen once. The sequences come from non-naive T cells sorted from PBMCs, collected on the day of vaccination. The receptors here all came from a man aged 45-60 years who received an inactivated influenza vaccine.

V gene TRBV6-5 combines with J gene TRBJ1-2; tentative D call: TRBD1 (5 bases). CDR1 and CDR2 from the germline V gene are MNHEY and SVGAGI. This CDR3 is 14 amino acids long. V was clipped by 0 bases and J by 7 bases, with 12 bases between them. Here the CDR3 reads CASSYSKGGGGYTF. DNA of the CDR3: TGTGCCAGCAGTTACTCGAAAGGCGGGGGTGGCTACACCTTC.

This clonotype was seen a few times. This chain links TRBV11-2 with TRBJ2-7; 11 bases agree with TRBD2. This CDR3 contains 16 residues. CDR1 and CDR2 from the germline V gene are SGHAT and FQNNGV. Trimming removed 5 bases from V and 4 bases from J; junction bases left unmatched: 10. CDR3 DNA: TGTGCCAGCAGCCCGGCGGCTAGCGGGGGGCGATACGAGCAGTACTTC. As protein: CASSPAASGGRYEQYF.

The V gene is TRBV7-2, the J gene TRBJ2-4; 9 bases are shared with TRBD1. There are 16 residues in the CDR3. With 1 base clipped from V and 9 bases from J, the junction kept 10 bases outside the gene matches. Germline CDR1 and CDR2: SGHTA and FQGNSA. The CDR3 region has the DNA TGTGCCAGCAGCTTAGGGACAGGGGAGGCTTCTGGCATTCAGTACTTC. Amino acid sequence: CASSLGTGEASGIQYF.

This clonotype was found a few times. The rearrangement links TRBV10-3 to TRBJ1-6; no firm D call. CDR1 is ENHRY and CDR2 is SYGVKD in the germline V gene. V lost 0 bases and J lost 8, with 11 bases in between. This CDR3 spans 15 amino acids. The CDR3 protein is CAISESRGDDSPLHF. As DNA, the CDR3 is TGTGCCATCAGTGAGTCTCGTGGGGATGATTCACCCCTCCACTTT.

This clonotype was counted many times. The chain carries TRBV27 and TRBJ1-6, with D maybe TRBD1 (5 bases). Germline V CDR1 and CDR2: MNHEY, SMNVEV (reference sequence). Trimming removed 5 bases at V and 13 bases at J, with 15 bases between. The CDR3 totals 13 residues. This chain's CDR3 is CASSRGYRNPLHF. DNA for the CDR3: TGTGCCAGCAGTAGGGGTTACAGGAACCCCCTCCACTTT.

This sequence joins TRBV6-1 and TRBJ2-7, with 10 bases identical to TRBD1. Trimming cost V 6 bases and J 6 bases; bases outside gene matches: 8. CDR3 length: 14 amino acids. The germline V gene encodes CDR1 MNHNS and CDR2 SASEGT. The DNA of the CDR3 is TGTGCCAGCAGAGTGACAGGGGACAGGGGCGAGCAGTACTTC. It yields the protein CASRVTGDRGEQYF.

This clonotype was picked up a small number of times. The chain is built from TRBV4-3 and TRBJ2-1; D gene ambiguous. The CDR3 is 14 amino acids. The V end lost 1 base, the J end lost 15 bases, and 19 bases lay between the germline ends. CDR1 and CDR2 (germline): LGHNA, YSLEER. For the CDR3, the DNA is TGCGCCAGCAGCCAAGGAGCGACCGGTCAGCGCCCGTTCTTC. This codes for CASSQGATGQRPFF.

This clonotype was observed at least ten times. The CDR3 protein is CSVDIIPIAGGYNEQFF. As DNA, the CDR3 is TGCAGCGTCGATATTATCCCAATAGCGGGAGGGTACAATGAGCAGTTCTTC. The V call is TRBV29-1, the J call TRBJ2-1; TRBD2 aligns across 11 bases. V was pared by 6 bases and J by 4 bases, with 14 bases of the junction left unmatched. There are 17 residues in the CDR3. CDR1 is SQVTM, CDR2 ANQGSEA, per germline.

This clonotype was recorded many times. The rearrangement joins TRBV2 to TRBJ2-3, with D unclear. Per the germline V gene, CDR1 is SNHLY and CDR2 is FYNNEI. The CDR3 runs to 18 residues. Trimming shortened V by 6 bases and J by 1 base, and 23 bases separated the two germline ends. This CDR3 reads CASSLSSVRTVRTDTQYF. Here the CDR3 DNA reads TGTGCCAGCAGCCTTTCCTCCGTCAGAACGGTGCGCACAGATACGCAGTATTTT.

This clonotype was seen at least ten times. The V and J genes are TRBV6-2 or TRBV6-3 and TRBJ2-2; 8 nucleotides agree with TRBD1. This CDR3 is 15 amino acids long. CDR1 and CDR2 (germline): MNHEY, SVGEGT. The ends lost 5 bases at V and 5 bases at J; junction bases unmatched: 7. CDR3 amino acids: CASSETGVGTGELFF. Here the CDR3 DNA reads TGTGCCAGCAGTGAGACAGGGGTAGGAACCGGGGAGCTGTTTTTT.

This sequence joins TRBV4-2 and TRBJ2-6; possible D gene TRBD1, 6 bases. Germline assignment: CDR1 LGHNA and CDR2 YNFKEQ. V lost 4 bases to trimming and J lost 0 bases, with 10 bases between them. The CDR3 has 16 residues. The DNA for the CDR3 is TGTGCCAGCAGCCCTTCACAGGGCTCTGGGGCCAACGTCCTGACTTTC. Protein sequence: CASSPSQGSGANVLTF.

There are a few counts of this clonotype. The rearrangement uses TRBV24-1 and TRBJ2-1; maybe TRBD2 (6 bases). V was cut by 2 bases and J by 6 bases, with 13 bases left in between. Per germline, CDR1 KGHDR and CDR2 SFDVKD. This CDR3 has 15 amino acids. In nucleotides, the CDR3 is TGTGCCACCAGTGATTATTCACTAGCAGGCAATGAGCAGTTCTTC. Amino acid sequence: CATSDYSLAGNEQFF.

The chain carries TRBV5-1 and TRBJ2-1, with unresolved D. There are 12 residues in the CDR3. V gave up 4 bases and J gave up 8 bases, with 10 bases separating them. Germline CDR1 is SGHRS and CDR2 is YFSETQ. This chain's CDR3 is CASSKDDYEQFF. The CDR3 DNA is TGCGCCAGCAGCAAGGACGACTATGAGCAGTTCTTC.

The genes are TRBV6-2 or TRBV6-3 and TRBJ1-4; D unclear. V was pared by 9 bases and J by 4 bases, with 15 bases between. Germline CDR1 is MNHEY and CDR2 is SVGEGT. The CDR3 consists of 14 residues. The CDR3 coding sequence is TGTGCCAGTAGAGGTTCCGGATTTAATGAAAAACTGTTTTTT. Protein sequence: CASRGSGFNEKLFF.

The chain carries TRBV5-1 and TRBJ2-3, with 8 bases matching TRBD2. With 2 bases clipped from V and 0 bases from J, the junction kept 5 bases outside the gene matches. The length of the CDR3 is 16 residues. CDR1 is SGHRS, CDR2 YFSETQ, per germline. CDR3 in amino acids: CASSFLSGESTDTQYF. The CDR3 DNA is TGCGCCAGCAGCTTCCTTAGCGGGGAGAGCACAGATACGCAGTATTTT.

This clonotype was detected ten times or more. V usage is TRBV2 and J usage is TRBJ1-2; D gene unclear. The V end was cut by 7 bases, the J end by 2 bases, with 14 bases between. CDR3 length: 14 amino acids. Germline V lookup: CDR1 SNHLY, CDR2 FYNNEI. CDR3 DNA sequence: TGTGCCAGCACAAGGAACGCAGTAAACTATGGCTACACCTTC. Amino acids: CASTRNAVNYGYTF.

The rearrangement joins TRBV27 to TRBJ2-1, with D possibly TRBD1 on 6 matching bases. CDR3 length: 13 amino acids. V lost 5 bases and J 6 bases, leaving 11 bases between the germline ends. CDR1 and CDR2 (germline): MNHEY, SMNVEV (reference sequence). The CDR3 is CASSPGHGNEQFF. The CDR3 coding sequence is TGTGCCAGCAGTCCGGGACACGGCAATGAGCAGTTCTTC.

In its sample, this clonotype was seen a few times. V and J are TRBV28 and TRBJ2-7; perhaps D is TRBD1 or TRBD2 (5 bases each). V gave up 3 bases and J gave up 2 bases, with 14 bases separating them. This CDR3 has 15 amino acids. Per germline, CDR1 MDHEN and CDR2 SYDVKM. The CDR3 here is CASSFPGTSTYEQYF. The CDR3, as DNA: TGTGCCAGCAGTTTCCCCGGGACGTCAACCTACGAGCAGTACTTC.

CDR3 DNA: TGTGCCAGCAGAGCAAACCGGGACAGAACTCAGCCCCAGCATTTT. This gives the protein CASRANRDRTQPQHF. V gene TRBV6-1 combines with J gene TRBJ1-5, with 7 bases lining up with TRBD1. Germline V gene data show CDR1 as MNHNS and CDR2 as SASEGT. After removal of 6 bases from V and 6 bases from J, the junction contained 11 bases not matched to a gene. CDR3 length equals 15 residues.

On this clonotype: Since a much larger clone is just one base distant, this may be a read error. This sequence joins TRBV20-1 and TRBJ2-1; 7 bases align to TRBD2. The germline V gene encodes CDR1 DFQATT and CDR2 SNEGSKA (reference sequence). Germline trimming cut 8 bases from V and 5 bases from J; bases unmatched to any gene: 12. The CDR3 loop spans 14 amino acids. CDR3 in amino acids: CSSMFPSGNNEQFF. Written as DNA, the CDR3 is TGCAGTTCTATGTTCCCTAGCGGAAACAATGAGCAGTTCTTC.

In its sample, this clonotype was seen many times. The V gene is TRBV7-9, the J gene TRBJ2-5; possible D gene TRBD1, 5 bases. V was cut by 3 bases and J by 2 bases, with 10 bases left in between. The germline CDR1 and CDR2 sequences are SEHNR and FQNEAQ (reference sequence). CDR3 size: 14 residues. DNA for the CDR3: TGTGCCAGCAGCTTGGACACAGCACAAGAGACCCAGTACTTC. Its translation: CASSLDTAQETQYF.

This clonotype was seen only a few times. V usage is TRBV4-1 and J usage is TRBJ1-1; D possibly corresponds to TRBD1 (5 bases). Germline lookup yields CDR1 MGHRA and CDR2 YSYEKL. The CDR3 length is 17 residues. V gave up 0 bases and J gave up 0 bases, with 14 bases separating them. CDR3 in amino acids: CASSQDPGGTMNTEAFF. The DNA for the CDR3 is TGCGCCAGCAGCCAAGATCCGGGAGGGACCATGAACACTGAAGCTTTCTTT.

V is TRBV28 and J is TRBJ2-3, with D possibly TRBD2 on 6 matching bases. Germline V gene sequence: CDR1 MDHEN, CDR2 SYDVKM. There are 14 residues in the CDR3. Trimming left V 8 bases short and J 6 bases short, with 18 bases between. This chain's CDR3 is CASARGGHLDTQYF. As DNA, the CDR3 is TGTGCCAGCGCACGTGGAGGGCATCTCGATACGCAGTATTTT.

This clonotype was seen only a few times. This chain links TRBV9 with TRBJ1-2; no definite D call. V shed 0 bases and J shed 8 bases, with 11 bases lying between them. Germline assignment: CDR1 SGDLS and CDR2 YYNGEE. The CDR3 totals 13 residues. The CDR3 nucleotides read TGTGCCAGCAGCGTAGACCCGACGGGAGGCTACACCTTC. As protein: CASSVDPTGGYTF.

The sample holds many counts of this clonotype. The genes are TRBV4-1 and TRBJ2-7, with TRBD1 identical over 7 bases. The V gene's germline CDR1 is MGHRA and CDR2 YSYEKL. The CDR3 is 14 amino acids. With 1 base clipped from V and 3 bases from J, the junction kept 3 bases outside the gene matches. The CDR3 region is CASSQGRQGYEQYF. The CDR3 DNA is TGCGCCAGCAGCCAAGGCCGACAGGGCTACGAGCAGTACTTC.

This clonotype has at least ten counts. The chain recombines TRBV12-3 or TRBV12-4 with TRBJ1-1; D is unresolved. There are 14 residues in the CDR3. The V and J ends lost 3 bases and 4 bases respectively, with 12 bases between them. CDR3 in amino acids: CASSFNWRITEAFF. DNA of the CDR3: TGTGCCAGCAGTTTTAATTGGCGGATCACTGAAGCTTTCTTT.

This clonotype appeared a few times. CDR3 loop: CASSLAEPGTQYF. CDR3 DNA: TGCGCCAGCAGCTTGGCCGAACCGGGTACGCAGTATTTT. V and J are TRBV5-1 and TRBJ2-3; no reliable D call. V was pared by 0 bases and J by 8 bases, with 10 bases between. CDR3 length equals 13 residues. CDR1 and CDR2 from the germline V gene are SGHRS and YFSETQ.